The 3 T cell receptor beta chains reported below all come from one sample, sequenced in a study of OX40 agonist ivuxolimab in advanced cancers. The method was immunoSEQ multiplex PCR; TCRdb's version includes in-frame clones alone and lacks a portion of them. The repertoire consists of around 80,000 clones, with about 86% occurring once and the leading ten covering 6.6%. Sequences were derived from CD4+ or CD8+ T cells sorted from blood, sampled in a trial of the OX40 agonist ivuxolimab. The source is an adult with an advanced solid tumor such as melanoma, head and neck, liver or kidney cancer.

The CDR3: CASSRGARPGELFF. For the CDR3, the DNA is TGTGCCAGCAGTAGGGGGGCCCGGCCCGGGGAGCTGTTTTTT. The chain uses TRBV28 and TRBJ2-2; TRBD1 or TRBD2 may be the D gene (6 bases each). This CDR3 is 14 amino acids long. Germline V CDR1 and CDR2: MDHEN, SYDVKM. V was shortened by 5 bases and J by 6 bases, with 13 bases between the two germline ends.

The chain employs TRBV5-1 and TRBJ2-1; the D gene is possibly TRBD1 (6 bases). The CDR3 covers 15 residues. CDR1 and CDR2 from the germline V gene are SGHRS and YFSETQ. V lost 7 bases, J lost 1 base, and 15 bases lay in between. DNA for the CDR3: TGCGCCAGCCAACAGGGCCCTAGGTCCTACAATGAGCAGTTCTTC. It translates to CASQQGPRSYNEQFF.

The gene calls are TRBV7-3 and TRBJ2-7; 9 bases map to TRBD2. V trimming: 2 bases; J trimming: 7 bases; junction bases outside the gene matches: 15. The CDR3 runs to 17 residues. The V gene's germline CDR1 is SGHTA and CDR2 FQGTGA. CDR3 sequence reads: CASSLRGGSGGPSEQYF. DNA of the CDR3: TGTGCCAGCAGCTTACGAGGTGGTAGCGGGGGCCCTTCGGAGCAGTACTTC.